What follows describes a single TCR beta chain. The sample comes from a study of blood T cell repertoires in COVID-19. About the research overall: Acute and convalescent COVID-19 specimens originated in the United States, Italy and Spain.

V was pared by 4 bases and J by 4 bases, with 10 bases between. Germline V gene data show CDR1 as SGHTA and CDR2 as FQGNSA. There are 13 residues in the CDR3. In the original processing: Researchers report that nucleated cell counts were estimated from reference gene primer amplification. The data were produced by immunoSEQ multiplex PCR, yet TCRdb's version contains in-frame clones alone and is incomplete. V, J and clone size derive from that table, while D and trimming were established from the DNA sequence. The profile shows some 200,000 clones, 78% of them singletons. The sequence was obtained from a woman between 50 and 59 years old who had recovered from COVID-19. The material sequenced was PBMCs or T cells enriched from blood (not recorded which). J is TRBJ1-2 and V is TRBV7-2; D is possibly TRBD1 (5 bases). In DNA form, the CDR3 reads TGTGCCAGCAGCTCGGCAGGGATCTATGGCTACACCTTC. Amino acids: CASSSAGIYGYTF.